Below are 17 T cell receptor beta chains sequenced from a single sample in a study of T cell responses to AZD1222 COVID-19 vaccine. The method was immunoSEQ multiplex PCR; TCRdb's version includes in-frame clones alone and lacks a portion of them. The table has more than 50,000 clones, 87% seen once. Sequencing used peripheral blood, obtained on day 0 of AZD1222 vaccination. All receptors come from an adult in good health.

The chain joins TRBV5-4 to TRBJ2-3, with 10 bases identical to TRBD2. The V segment lost 4 bases and the J segment 5 bases; nucleotides outside the gene matches: 4. This CDR3 has 14 amino acids. CDR1 SGHNT and CDR2 YYREEE come from the germline V gene (reference sequence). CDR3 nucleotide sequence: TGTGCCAGCAGCCCGGGACTAGCGCTAGATACGCAGTATTTT. It translates to CASSPGLALDTQYF. Full variable domain (rest looked up from reference TRBV5-4 and TRBJ2-3): ETGVTQSPTHLIKTRGQQVTLRCSSQSGHNTVSWYQQALGQGPQFIFQYYREEENGRGNFPPRFSGLQFPNYSSELNVNALELDDSALYLCASSPGLALDTQYFGPGTRLTVL.

This clone appeared a single time. The rearrangement joins TRBV6-5 to TRBJ1-2; 9 bases line up with TRBD1. V was clipped by 4 bases and J by 6 bases; unmatched bases: 12. Per germline, CDR1 MNHEY and CDR2 SVGAGI. This CDR3 region has 16 residues. CDR3 in amino acids: CASSSPTGTGQDGYTF. The CDR3 nucleotides are TGTGCCAGCAGTTCACCTACCGGGACAGGGCAGGATGGCTACACCTTC.

The chain couples TRBV18 to TRBJ1-2; no reliable D call. The CDR3 has 15 amino acids. Germline V CDR1 and CDR2: KGHSH, LQKENI. V was clipped by 2 bases and J by 2 bases, with 12 bases between them. DNA of the CDR3: TGTGCCAGCTCACCAGCTGCAGGCGGGAACTATGGCTACACCTTC. The encoded protein is CASSPAAGGNYGYTF.

This chain uses TRBV11-2 with TRBJ1-1, with 7 bases identical to TRBD1. CDR1 and CDR2 (germline): SGHAT, FQNNGV. This CDR3 spans 16 amino acids. V lost 8 bases and J lost 0; bases outside the gene matches: 12. CDR3 DNA: TGTGCCAGCGCCCTTCGGGGACAGACGATGAACACTGAAGCTTTCTTT. It specifies CASALRGQTMNTEAFF.

The chain has TRBV7-2 and TRBJ2-2, with D possibly TRBD1 on 7 matching bases. V was cut by 4 bases and J by 0 bases, with 18 bases left in between. This CDR3 is built from 18 residues. CDR1 and CDR2 from the germline V gene are SGHTA and FQGNSA. CDR3 sequence: CASSYGGGGAANTGELFF. The CDR3 region has the DNA TGTGCCAGCAGCTATGGTGGAGGGGGCGCGGCGAACACCGGGGAGCTGTTTTTT.

The gene calls are TRBV28 and TRBJ1-2; 9 positions agree with TRBD1. J gave up 2 bases and V 6 bases, and 1 base lay outside the gene matches. The CDR3 is 13 residues long. Germline CDR1 MDHEN, CDR2 SYDVKM. The CDR3 sequence is CASRGTGNYGYTF. As DNA, the CDR3 is TGTGCCAGCAGAGGGACAGGGAACTATGGCTACACCTTC.

The chain is built from TRBV7-2 and TRBJ1-6; 7 positions match TRBD1. CDR1 and CDR2 from the germline V gene are SGHTA and FQGNSA. The V gene end was trimmed by 6 bases and the J gene end by 8 bases; junction bases not matched to a gene: 10. This CDR3 region has 15 residues. CDR3 in DNA: TGTGCCAGCAGACCCCCCGGACAGGCCGATTCACCCCTCCACTTT. It codes for CASRPPGQADSPLHF. Combining the CDR3 with reference TRBV7-2 and TRBJ1-6 gives the whole variable domain GAGVSQSPSNKVTEKGKDVELRCDPISGHTALYWYRQSLGQGLEFLIYFQGNSAPDKSGLPSDRFSAERTGGSVSTLTIQRTQQEDSAVYLCASRPPGQADSPLHFGNGTRLTVT.

The CDR3 region is CASSYGQGSTDTQYF. CDR3 bases: TGCGCCAGCAGCTACGGACAGGGGAGCACAGATACGCAGTATTTT. The V and J genes are TRBV10-1 and TRBJ2-3; TRBD1 matches at 9 bases. With 6 bases clipped from V and 0 bases from J, the junction kept 4 bases outside the gene matches. The germline V gene has CDR1 WNHNN and CDR2 SYGVQD (reference sequence). This CDR3 has 15 residues.

This clone showed up just once. The V call is TRBV9, the J call TRBJ2-1; possibly TRBD2 for D (6 bases). V gave up 0 bases and J gave up 4 bases, with 20 bases separating them. Germline CDR1 SGDLS, CDR2 YYNGEE. The CDR3 totals 18 residues. The CDR3 DNA reads as TGTGCCAGCAGCGTAGCCTGGACTCTTAGCGGCCCTTACAATGAGCAGTTCTTC. This sequence encodes CASSVAWTLSGPYNEQFF.

This chain links TRBV6-6 with TRBJ1-2; D gene uncertain. V was trimmed by 6 bases and J by 2 bases, leaving 10 bases between them. The germline gives CDR1 MNHNY, CDR2 SVGAGI (reference sequence). The CDR3 spans 13 residues. The DNA for the CDR3 is TGTGCCAGCAGCCTGGACGAGAACTATGGCTACACCTTC. Amino acids: CASSLDENYGYTF.

The V and J genes are TRBV7-9 and TRBJ1-6, with TRBD1 matching 8 bases. The length of the CDR3 is 15 residues. Germline CDR1 reads SEHNR; CDR2 reads FQNEAQ (reference sequence). The ends lost 5 bases at V and 7 bases at J; junction bases unmatched: 7. For the CDR3, the DNA is TGTGCCAGCAGCCCCGACAGGGGTGAGAATTCACCCCTCCACTTT. It specifies CASSPDRGENSPLHF.

The V gene is TRBV25-1, the J gene TRBJ2-3, with D perhaps given as TRBD1 or TRBD2 (6 bases each). CDR3 length equals 14 residues. V lost 8 bases to trimming and J lost 1 base, with 13 bases between them. Germline V gives CDR1 MGHDK, CDR2 SYGVNS. The CDR3 coding sequence is TGTGCCAGCGGAGGGGGGCTCGGCACAGATACGCAGTATTTT. Translated, it gives CASGGGLGTDTQYF.

This chain links TRBV3-1 (or the pseudogene TRBV3-2) with TRBJ1-3; perhaps TRBD1 as D (5 bases). CDR1 and CDR2 from the germline V gene are LGHDT and YNNKEL (reference sequence). The V and J ends lost 0 bases and 2 bases respectively, with 11 bases between them. The CDR3 contains 16 residues. The CDR3 DNA reads as TGTGCCAGCAGCCAAGATCAGGGTTTGACTGGAAACACCATATATTTT. Protein product: CASSQDQGLTGNTIYF.

This chain links TRBV15 with TRBJ1-2; no firm D call. The germline gives CDR1 LNHNV, CDR2 YYDKDF (reference sequence). The length of the CDR3 is 13 residues. V dropped 0 bases and J dropped 8 bases, with 10 bases sitting between them. The CDR3 region is CATSREEGPGYTF. CDR3 DNA sequence: TGTGCCACCAGCAGAGAAGAGGGCCCGGGCTACACCTTC.

This chain connects TRBV5-1 to TRBJ1-2; D perhaps matches TRBD1 (5 bases). The CDR3 is made up of 11 amino acids. V gave up 10 bases and J gave up 4 bases, with 11 bases separating them. Per the germline V gene, CDR1 is SGHRS and CDR2 is YFSETQ. The CDR3 nucleotides are TGCGCCTGGTGGGACCGCTATGGCTACACCTTC. It encodes CAWWDRYGYTF. Full variable domain (remainder filled in from reference TRBV5-1 and TRBJ1-2): KAGVTQTPRYLIKTRGQQVTLSCSPISGHRSVSWYQQTPGQGLQFLFEYFSETQRNKGNFPGRFSGRQFSNSRSEMNVSTLELGDSALYLCAWWDRYGYTFGSGTRLTVV.

The chain joins TRBV3-1 (or the pseudogene TRBV3-2) to TRBJ2-5; TRBD1 matches 7 bases. The CDR3 is 14 residues long. V lost 4 bases and J lost 1; bases outside the gene matches: 3. The germline gives CDR1 LGHDT, CDR2 YNNKEL (reference sequence). The CDR3 sequence: CASSLGTAQETQYF. The DNA for the CDR3 is TGTGCCAGCAGCCTAGGGACAGCCCAAGAGACCCAGTACTTC.

The chain is built from TRBV2 and TRBJ1-2, with D unclear. The CDR3 is 13 amino acids. CDR1 is SNHLY and CDR2 is FYNNEI in the germline V gene. Trimming left V 5 bases short and J 2 bases short, with 9 bases between. CDR3 nucleotide sequence: TGTGCCAGCAGTAGGGAGCTAAACTATGGCTACACCTTC. Translating gives CASSRELNYGYTF.